This T cell receptor beta chain stems from a study of cytomegalovirus exposure and HLA in healthy donors. Findings of the study overall: In a later analysis, a missense DCLRE1C variant was linked to TCR beta V- and J-gene trimming. Some segments of the V type, notably TRBV6-2 and TRBV6-3, were excluded as indistinguishable.

This clone was seen a single time. Its antigen is not identified. V was clipped by 4 bases and J by 7 bases; unmatched bases: 6. Looked up from germline, CDR1 is ENHRY and CDR2 is SYGVKD. The CDR3 length is 16 residues. The PCR was carried out with 60 Vbeta primers and 13 Jbeta primers. Method: immunoSEQ multiplex PCR; TCRdb's copy keeps in-frame clones and lacks some. Among 210,000 or so clones listed, less than 80% were seen once. The chain combines TRBV10-3 with TRBJ2-1, with 14 bases identical to TRBD2. This TCR was recovered from a girl aged 2-9 years in good health and CMV-seronegative. Sequenced sample: PBMCs. This CDR3 is CAISVTSGRARNEQFF. Here the CDR3 DNA reads TGTGCCATCAGTGTGACTAGCGGGAGGGCCCGGAATGAGCAGTTCTTC.